This T cell receptor beta chain was recorded in a study of CD4 and CD8 cells across lung adenocarcinoma regions. The CDR3 loop spans 17 amino acids. Trimming cost V 2 bases and J 7 bases, with 22 bases left between them. The germline V gene encodes CDR1 MNHNS and CDR2 SASEGT. The patients had localized lung adenocarcinoma, a non-small cell subtype. This clonotype is classed as large. One entry per CDR3 protein results from TCRdb running MiXCR on the PCR reads. The sample records about 12,000 distinct CDR3 sequences, about 56% being singletons. The rearrangement links TRBV6-1 to TRBJ2-3; weak D call: TRBD2 (5 bases). The sample consisted of CD8+ T cells from the margin of a lung tumor. The clonotype comes from a female donor with lung adenocarcinoma. The CD4 and CD8 labels of this study may be unreliable. The CDR3, as DNA: TGTGCCAGCAGTGAATCCCTCAACCCACTCACTAGGAATACGCAGTATTTT. The encoded protein is CASSESLNPLTRNTQYF.